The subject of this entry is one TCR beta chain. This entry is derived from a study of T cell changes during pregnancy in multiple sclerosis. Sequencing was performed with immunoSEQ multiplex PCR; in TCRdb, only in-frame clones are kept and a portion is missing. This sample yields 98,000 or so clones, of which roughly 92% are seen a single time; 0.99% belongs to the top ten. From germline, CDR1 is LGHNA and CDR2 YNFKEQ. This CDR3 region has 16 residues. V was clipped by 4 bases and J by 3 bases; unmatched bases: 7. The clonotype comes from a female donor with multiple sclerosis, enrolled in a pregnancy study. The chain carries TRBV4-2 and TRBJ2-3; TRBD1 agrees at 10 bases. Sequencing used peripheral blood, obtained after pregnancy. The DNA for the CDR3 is TGTGCCAGCAGCCCAGGGCCGGGACAGGGGACAGATACGCAGTATTTT. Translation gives CASSPGPGQGTDTQYF.